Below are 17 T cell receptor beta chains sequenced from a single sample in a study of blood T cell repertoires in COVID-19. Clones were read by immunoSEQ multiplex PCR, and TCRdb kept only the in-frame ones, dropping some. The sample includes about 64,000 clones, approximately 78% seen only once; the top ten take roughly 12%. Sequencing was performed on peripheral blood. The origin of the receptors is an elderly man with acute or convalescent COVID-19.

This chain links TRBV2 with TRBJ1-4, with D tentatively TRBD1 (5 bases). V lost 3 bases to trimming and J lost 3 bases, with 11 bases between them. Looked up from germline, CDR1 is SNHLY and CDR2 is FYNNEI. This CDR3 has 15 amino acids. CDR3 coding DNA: TGTGCCAGCAGTGAGTTTACAGGTTCTAATGAAAAACTGTTTTTT. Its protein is CASSEFTGSNEKLFF.

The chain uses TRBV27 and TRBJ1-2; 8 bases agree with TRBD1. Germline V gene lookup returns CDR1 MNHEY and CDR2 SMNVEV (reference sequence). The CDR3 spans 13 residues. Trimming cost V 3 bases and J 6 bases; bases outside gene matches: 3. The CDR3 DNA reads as TGTGCCAGCAGTTTCGGACAGGGAAATGGCTACACCTTC. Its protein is CASSFGQGNGYTF.

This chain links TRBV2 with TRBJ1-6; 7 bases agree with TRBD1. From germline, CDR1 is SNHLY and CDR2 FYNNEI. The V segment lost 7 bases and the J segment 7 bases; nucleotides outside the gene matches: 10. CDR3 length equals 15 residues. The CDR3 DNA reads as TGTGCCAGCATGACTGCCGACAGGGTAAATTCACCCCTCCACTTT. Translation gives CASMTADRVNSPLHF. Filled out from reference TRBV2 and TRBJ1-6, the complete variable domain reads EPEVTQTPSHQVTQMGQEVILRCVPISNHLYFYWYRQILGQKVEFLVSFYNNEISEKSEIFDDQFSVERPDGSNFTLKIRSTKLEDSAMYFCASMTADRVNSPLHFGNGTRLTVT.

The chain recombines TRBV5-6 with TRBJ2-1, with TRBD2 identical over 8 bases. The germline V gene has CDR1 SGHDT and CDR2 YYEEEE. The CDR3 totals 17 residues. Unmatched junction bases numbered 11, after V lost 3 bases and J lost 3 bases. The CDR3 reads CASSSGSGGGSYNEQFF. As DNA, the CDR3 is TGTGCCAGCAGCTCTGGCTCGGGCGGGGGGAGCTACAATGAGCAGTTCTTC.

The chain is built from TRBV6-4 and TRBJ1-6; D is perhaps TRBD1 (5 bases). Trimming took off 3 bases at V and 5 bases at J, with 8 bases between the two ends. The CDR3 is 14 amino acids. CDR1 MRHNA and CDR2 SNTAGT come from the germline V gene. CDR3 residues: CASSEGRDNSPLHF. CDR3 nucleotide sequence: TGTGCCAGCAGTGAGGGCAGGGATAATTCACCCCTCCACTTT.

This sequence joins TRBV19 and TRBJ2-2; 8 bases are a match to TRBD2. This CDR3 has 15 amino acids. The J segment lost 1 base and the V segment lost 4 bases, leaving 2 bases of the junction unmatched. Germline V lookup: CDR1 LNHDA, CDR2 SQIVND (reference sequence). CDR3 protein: CASSNLAGNTGELFF. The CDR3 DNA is TGTGCCAGTAGTAATCTAGCGGGGAACACCGGGGAGCTGTTTTTT.

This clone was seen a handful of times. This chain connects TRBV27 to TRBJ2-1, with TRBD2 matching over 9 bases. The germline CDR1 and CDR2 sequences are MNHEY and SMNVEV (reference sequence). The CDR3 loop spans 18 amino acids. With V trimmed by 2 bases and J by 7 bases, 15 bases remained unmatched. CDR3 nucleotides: TGTGCCAGCAGTTTACAGTTACCGGCGGGAGGGCCGAGTAATGAGCAGTTCTTC. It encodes CASSLQLPAGGPSNEQFF.

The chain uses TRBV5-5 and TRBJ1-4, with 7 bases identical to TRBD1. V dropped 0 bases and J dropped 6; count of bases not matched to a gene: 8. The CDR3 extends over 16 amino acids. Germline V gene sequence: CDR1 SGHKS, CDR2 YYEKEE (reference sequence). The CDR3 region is CASSLVEGAGYEKLFF. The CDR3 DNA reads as TGTGCCAGCAGCTTGGTCGAGGGGGCCGGGTATGAAAAACTGTTTTTT.

The CDR3 DNA reads as TGTGCCAGCAGGGAGTCCGGGGATTACTATGGCTACACCTTC. Translated: CASRESGDYYGYTF. This rearrangement joins TRBV27 to TRBJ1-2; unclear D gene. V shed 6 bases and J shed 3 bases, with 14 bases lying between them. Germline V lookup: CDR1 MNHEY, CDR2 SMNVEV (reference sequence). There are 14 residues in the CDR3.

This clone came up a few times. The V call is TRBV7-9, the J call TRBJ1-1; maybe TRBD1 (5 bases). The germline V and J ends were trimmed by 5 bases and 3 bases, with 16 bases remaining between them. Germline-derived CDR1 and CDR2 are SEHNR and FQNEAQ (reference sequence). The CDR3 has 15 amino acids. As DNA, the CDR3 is TGTGCCAGCAGCGGGGGGTTGGTCTCCCACACTGAAGCTTTCTTT. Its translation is CASSGGLVSHTEAFF.

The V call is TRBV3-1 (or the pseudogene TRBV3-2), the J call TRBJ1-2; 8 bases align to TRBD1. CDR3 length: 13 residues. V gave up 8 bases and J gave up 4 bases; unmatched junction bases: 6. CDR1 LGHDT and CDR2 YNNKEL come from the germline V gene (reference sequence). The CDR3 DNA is TGTGCCAGCCGACAGGGGTTCGGCTATGGCTACACCTTC. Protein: CASRQGFGYGYTF.

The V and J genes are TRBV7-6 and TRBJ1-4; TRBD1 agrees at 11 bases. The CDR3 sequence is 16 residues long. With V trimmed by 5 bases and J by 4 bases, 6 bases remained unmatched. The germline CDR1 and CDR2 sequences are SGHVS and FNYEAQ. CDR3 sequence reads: CASSTGTGGSNEKLFF. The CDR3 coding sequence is TGTGCCAGCAGCACTGGGACAGGGGGAAGTAATGAAAAACTGTTTTTT.

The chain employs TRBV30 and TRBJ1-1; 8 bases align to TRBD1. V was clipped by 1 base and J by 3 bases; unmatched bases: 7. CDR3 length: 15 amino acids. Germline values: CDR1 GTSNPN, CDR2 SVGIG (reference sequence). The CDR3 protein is CAWSDQQGAYTEAFF. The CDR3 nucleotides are TGTGCCTGGAGTGACCAGCAGGGGGCTTACACTGAAGCTTTCTTT.

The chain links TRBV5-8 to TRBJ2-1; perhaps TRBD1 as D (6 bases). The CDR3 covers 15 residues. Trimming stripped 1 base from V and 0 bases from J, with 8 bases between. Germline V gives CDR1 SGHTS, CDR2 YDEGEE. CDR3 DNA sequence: TGTGCCAGCAGCTTGCAGGGGAGCTCCTACAATGAGCAGTTCTTC. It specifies CASSLQGSSYNEQFF.

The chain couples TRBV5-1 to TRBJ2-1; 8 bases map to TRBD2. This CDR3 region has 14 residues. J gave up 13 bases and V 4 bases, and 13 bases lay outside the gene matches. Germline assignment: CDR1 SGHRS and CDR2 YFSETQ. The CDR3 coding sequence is TGCGCCAGCAGCCAGGGGACTAGTTTGTATCTTCAGTTCTTC. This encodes CASSQGTSLYLQFF.

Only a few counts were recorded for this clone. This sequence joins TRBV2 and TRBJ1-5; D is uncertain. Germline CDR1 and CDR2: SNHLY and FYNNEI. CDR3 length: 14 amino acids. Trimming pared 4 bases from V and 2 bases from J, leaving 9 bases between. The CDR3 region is CASSGSQGNQPQHF. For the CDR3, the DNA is TGTGCCAGCAGTGGCAGCCAGGGCAATCAGCCCCAGCATTTT.

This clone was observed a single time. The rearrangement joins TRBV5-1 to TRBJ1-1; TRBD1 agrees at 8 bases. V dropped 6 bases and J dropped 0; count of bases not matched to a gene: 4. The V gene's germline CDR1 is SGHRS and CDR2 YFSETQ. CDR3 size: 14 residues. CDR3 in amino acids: CASTGQGMNTEAFF. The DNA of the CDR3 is TGCGCCAGCACTGGACAGGGAATGAACACTGAAGCTTTCTTT.